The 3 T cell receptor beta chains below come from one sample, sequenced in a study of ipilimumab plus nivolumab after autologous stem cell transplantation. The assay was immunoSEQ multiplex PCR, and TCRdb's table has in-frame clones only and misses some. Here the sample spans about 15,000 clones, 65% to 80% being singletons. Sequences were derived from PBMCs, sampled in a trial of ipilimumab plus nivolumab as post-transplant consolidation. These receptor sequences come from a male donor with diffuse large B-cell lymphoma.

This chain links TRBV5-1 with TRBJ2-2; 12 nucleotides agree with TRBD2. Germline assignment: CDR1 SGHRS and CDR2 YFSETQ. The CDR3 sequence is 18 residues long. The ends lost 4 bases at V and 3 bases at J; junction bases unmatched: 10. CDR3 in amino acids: CASSRGPSGGADTGELFF. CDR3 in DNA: TGCGCCAGCAGCCGGGGGCCTAGCGGGGGGGCCGACACCGGGGAGCTGTTTTTT.

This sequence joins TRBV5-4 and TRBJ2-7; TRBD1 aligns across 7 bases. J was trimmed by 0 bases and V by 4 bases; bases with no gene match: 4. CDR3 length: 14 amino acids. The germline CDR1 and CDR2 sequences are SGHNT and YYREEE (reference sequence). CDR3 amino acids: CASSLRDSSYEQYF. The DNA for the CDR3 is TGTGCCAGCAGCCTCCGGGACAGCTCCTACGAGCAGTACTTC.

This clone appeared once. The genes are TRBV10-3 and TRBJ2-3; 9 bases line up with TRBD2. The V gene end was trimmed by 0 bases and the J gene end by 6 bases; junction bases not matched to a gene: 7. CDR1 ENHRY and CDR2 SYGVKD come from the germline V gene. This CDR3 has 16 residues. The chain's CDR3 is CAISESNSGSLDTQYF. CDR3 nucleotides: TGTGCCATCAGTGAGTCAAATAGCGGGAGTTTGGATACGCAGTATTTT.